This T cell receptor beta chain was obtained from a study of T cells in Graves' hyperthyroidism and ophthalmopathy. As for this clonotype: Its antigen is undetermined.

V was clipped by 5 bases and J by 13 bases, with 20 bases between them. The CDR3 has 13 residues. Germline V gene lookup returns CDR1 SEHNR and CDR2 FQNEAQ (reference sequence). The CDR3 regions of TCR beta were amplified from RNA transcripts. First-round RT-PCR with HTBI primers amplified the TCR CDR3 region. MiXCR, applied by TCRdb to the multiplex PCR reads, yields one record per CDR3 protein. The sample yields 540,000 or so distinct CDR3 sequences, approximately 15% seen once. Study conclusions and caveats: Blood samples included most of the expanded thyroid clonotypes exceeding 0.001. Patients with ophthalmopathy were separated from those with stable hyperthyroidism by a 13 V-J model.

Material for sequencing was blood. The source of this sequence is a woman under 40 with Graves' hyperthyroidism. The V gene is TRBV7-9, the J gene TRBJ1-2; maybe TRBD1 (5 bases). CDR3 in DNA: TGTGCCAGCAGCCCCCCCGAGGGACCCGTTCGCACCTTC. Translation gives CASSPPEGPVRTF.